The 29 T cell receptor beta chains below come from one sample, sequenced in a study of T cell responses to AZD1222 COVID-19 vaccine (TCRdb year 2021). The sample's time point label, decoded: baseline before first vaccination. To prepare the library, the immunoSEQ multiplex PCR assay was applied. Entries here come from immuneACCESS through TCRdb and include only in-frame sequences with V and J called. Some clones fail to appear in such tables; in the studies checked, an unresolved V gene covers under half of the shortfall, and the cause of the remainder is unknown. The sample has approximately 130,000 clones on record, 90% of them singletons. Of the sample, 1.5% to 2% falls within the top ten clones. This sample comprised peripheral blood, obtained on day 0 of AZD1222 vaccination. The receptor set was obtained from an adult in good health.

The rearrangement joins TRBV2 to TRBJ1-2; D is ambiguous. Trimming shortened V by 2 bases and J by 4 bases, and 8 bases separated the two germline ends. CDR1 and CDR2 (germline): SNHLY, FYNNEI. The CDR3 totals 13 residues. In DNA form, the CDR3 reads TGTGCCAGCAGTGAACAGGCTAGCTATGGCTACACCTTC. This gives the protein CASSEQASYGYTF.

This clone was counted a single time. V and J are TRBV19 and TRBJ1-1, with D perhaps matching TRBD1 (5 bases). Between the trimmed V and J ends, which lost 9 bases and 4 bases, there was a span of 15 bases. The CDR3 is 13 residues long. Germline V CDR1 and CDR2: LNHDA, SQIVND (reference sequence). The CDR3, as DNA: TGTGCCAGCCGGGACCGCGGGACCACTGAAGCTTTCTTT. As protein: CASRDRGTTEAFF.

The rearrangement joins TRBV7-2 to TRBJ2-3; D ambiguous. This CDR3 has 12 amino acids. Germline-derived CDR1 and CDR2 are SGHTA and FQGNSA. V lost 6 bases, J lost 4 bases, and 8 bases lay in between. CDR3 DNA sequence: TGTGCCAGCAGTCCAATCCCAGATACGCAGTATTTT. This sequence encodes CASSPIPDTQYF.

The J gene is TRBJ1-1, the V gene TRBV19; a possible D gene is TRBD1 (6 bases). The CDR3 loop spans 18 amino acids. The V gene's germline CDR1 is LNHDA and CDR2 SQIVND (reference sequence). V was shortened by 6 bases and J by 2 bases, with 25 bases between the two germline ends. The CDR3 DNA reads as TGTGCCAGTAGGAGTTTTATGGGTCAGGGGATGAGAAACACTGAAGCTTTCTTT. It codes for CASRSFMGQGMRNTEAFF.

The genes are TRBV3-1 (or the pseudogene TRBV3-2) and TRBJ2-1; 9 bases fit TRBD2. The CDR3 contains 15 residues. Germline CDR1 reads LGHDT; CDR2 reads YNNKEL (reference sequence). V dropped 0 bases and J dropped 4; count of bases not matched to a gene: 1. As DNA, the CDR3 is TGTGCCAGCAGCCAAGATCTAGCGGGATACAATGAGCAGTTCTTC. This gives the protein CASSQDLAGYNEQFF.

In nucleotides, the CDR3 is TGTGCCAGCCCCTCCGGGGGAGGAGAAAAACTGTTTTTT. This encodes CASPSGGGEKLFF. V usage is TRBV25-1 and J usage is TRBJ1-4, with D perhaps TRBD1 (5 bases). The germline gives CDR1 MGHDK, CDR2 SYGVNS. Trimming shortened V by 8 bases and J by 8 bases, and 15 bases separated the two germline ends. This CDR3 is built from 13 residues.

DNA for the CDR3: TGTGCCACCCTCTTCGGACAGGGCGTTGAAGCTTTCTTT. It translates to CATLFGQGVEAFF. The gene calls are TRBV19 and TRBJ1-1; 8 bases agree with TRBD1. From germline, CDR1 is LNHDA and CDR2 SQIVND (reference sequence). Trimming removed 10 bases from V and 7 bases from J; junction bases left unmatched: 11. This CDR3 has 13 residues.

This chain uses TRBV28 with TRBJ1-2; maybe TRBD1 (6 bases). CDR3 length: 12 amino acids. Trimming shortened V by 7 bases and J by 7 bases, and 13 bases separated the two germline ends. Germline V gene sequence: CDR1 MDHEN, CDR2 SYDVKM. The CDR3 spells CASTTGRLGYTF. Here the CDR3 DNA reads TGTGCCAGCACCACAGGGAGGCTTGGCTACACCTTC.

The CDR3 protein is CASSPTQHSGNTIYF. CDR3 in DNA: TGCGCCAGCAGCCCGACACAACACTCTGGAAACACCATATATTTT. V is TRBV5-1 and J is TRBJ1-3; D gene uncertain. Germline CDR1 reads SGHRS; CDR2 reads YFSETQ. The V end was cut by 4 bases, the J end by 0 bases, with 11 bases between. The CDR3 loop spans 15 amino acids. The complete variable domain, with remaining parts taken from reference TRBV5-1 and TRBJ1-3, reads KAGVTQTPRYLIKTRGQQVTLSCSPISGHRSVSWYQQTPGQGLQFLFEYFSETQRNKGNFPGRFSGRQFSNSRSEMNVSTLELGDSALYLCASSPTQHSGNTIYFGEGSWLTVV.

This clone came up once. V gene TRBV28 combines with J gene TRBJ2-7; no clear D. This CDR3 is built from 13 residues. The germline V gene encodes CDR1 MDHEN and CDR2 SYDVKM. V was cut by 6 bases and J by 3 bases, with 12 bases left in between. This CDR3 reads CASSQPPVYEQYF. The CDR3 region has the DNA TGTGCCAGCAGCCAACCGCCGGTCTACGAGCAGTACTTC.

The CDR3 sequence: CASSPLFGEKGEQYF. The CDR3 coding sequence is TGTGCCAGCTCACCACTGTTCGGGGAGAAGGGCGAGCAGTACTTC. The chain uses TRBV18 and TRBJ2-7; TRBD2 is a possible D gene (5 bases). With 1 base removed from V and 6 bases from J, the gap between germline ends came to 16 bases. The CDR3 runs 15 residues. Germline lookup yields CDR1 KGHSH and CDR2 LQKENI.

The chain links TRBV19 to TRBJ2-7; D tentatively reads TRBD1 or TRBD2 (7 bases each). V shed 5 bases and J shed 4 bases, with 18 bases lying between them. The CDR3 spans 15 residues. Germline assignment: CDR1 LNHDA and CDR2 SQIVND (reference sequence). In DNA form, the CDR3 reads TGTGCCAGTAGTCCGTTGACAGGGACTATTTACGAGCAGTACTTC. Translated, it gives CASSPLTGTIYEQYF.

The V gene is TRBV2, the J gene TRBJ2-7; D might be TRBD2 (6 bases). Germline V gives CDR1 SNHLY, CDR2 FYNNEI. This CDR3 is 15 amino acids long. Trimming took off 1 base at V and 0 bases at J, with 10 bases between the two ends. CDR3 sequence reads: CASSEEEGSSYEQYF. The CDR3 DNA is TGTGCCAGCAGTGAAGAGGAGGGGAGCTCCTACGAGCAGTACTTC.

This chain links TRBV6-2 or TRBV6-3 with TRBJ2-1, with TRBD2 matching over 10 bases. CDR1 and CDR2 from the germline V gene are MNHEY and SVGEGT. V shed 4 bases, J shed 7 bases, and the junction held 4 bases outside the gene matches. The length of the CDR3 is 14 residues. This chain's CDR3 is CASSFLAGENEQFF. Written as DNA, the CDR3 is TGTGCCAGCAGTTTCCTAGCGGGAGAGAATGAGCAGTTCTTC.

This chain uses TRBV10-3 with TRBJ1-5, with D possibly being TRBD1 (5 bases). V gave up 10 bases and J gave up 3 bases, with 13 bases separating them. This CDR3 contains 13 residues. Germline CDR1 ENHRY, CDR2 SYGVKD. The CDR3 DNA is TGTGCCACCATGGGGGTTGACAATCAGCCCCAGCATTTT. Translating gives CATMGVDNQPQHF.

This sequence joins TRBV10-3 and TRBJ2-2; no firm D call. Deletions cut 6 bases from V and 0 bases from J, with 5 bases between. The CDR3 is 13 amino acids. Per germline, CDR1 ENHRY and CDR2 SYGVKD. CDR3 nucleotides: TGTGCCATCAGATACGCGAACACCGGGGAGCTGTTTTTT. Amino acid sequence: CAIRYANTGELFF.

Here the CDR3 reads CASSESGATNEKLFF. The CDR3 DNA is TGTGCCAGCAGTGAATCGGGGGCGACTAATGAAAAACTGTTTTTT. The chain combines TRBV25-1 with TRBJ1-4; D is perhaps TRBD1 (6 bases). Germline CDR1 reads MGHDK; CDR2 reads SYGVNS. CDR3 length: 15 residues. The V gene lost 1 base and the J gene lost 2 bases, with 8 bases spanning the gap.

J is TRBJ2-2 and V is TRBV2, with 8 bases lining up with TRBD1. J was trimmed by 4 bases and V by 7 bases; bases with no gene match: 8. There are 15 residues in the CDR3. Per germline, CDR1 SNHLY and CDR2 FYNNEI. In nucleotides, the CDR3 is TGTGCCAGCACCCCGACAGGGGTTAGCACCGGGGAGCTGTTTTTT. It yields the protein CASTPTGVSTGELFF.

This clone was seen once. The V and J genes are TRBV7-2 and TRBJ1-3; tentatively, D is TRBD1 (5 bases). The V end was cut by 6 bases, the J end by 4 bases, with 16 bases between. This CDR3 comprises 15 residues. Germline V gene sequence: CDR1 SGHTA, CDR2 FQGNSA. The CDR3 bases are TGTGCCAGCAGACGAGTGGCGGGACCCGGAAACACCATATATTTT. It specifies CASRRVAGPGNTIYF.

This chain links TRBV2 with TRBJ1-4, with no clear D. Trimming removed 4 bases at V and 8 bases at J, with 11 bases between. Per the germline V gene, CDR1 is SNHLY and CDR2 is FYNNEI. The CDR3 spans 13 residues. In nucleotides, the CDR3 is TGTGCCAGCAGTGGCTTCGGGCAGGAAAAACTGTTTTTT. Protein sequence: CASSGFGQEKLFF.

The V and J genes are TRBV2 and TRBJ1-4, with 7 positions matching TRBD1. J gave up 5 bases and V 6 bases, and 9 bases lay outside the gene matches. Per germline, CDR1 SNHLY and CDR2 FYNNEI. CDR3 length equals 15 residues. For the CDR3, the DNA is TGTGCCAGCAGAGACCCGGGACAGACGAATGAAAAACTGTTTTTT. Amino acids: CASRDPGQTNEKLFF.

V and J are TRBV27 and TRBJ2-7; D call uncertain. The CDR3 length is 12 residues. V lost 5 bases, J lost 2 bases, and 7 bases lay in between. Germline CDR1 reads MNHEY; CDR2 reads SMNVEV (reference sequence). The CDR3 region has the DNA TGTGCCAGCAGTCCCACCGCCTACGAGCAGTACTTC. Translation: CASSPTAYEQYF.

CDR3 sequence: CASSSRSGGGETQYF. The CDR3, as DNA: TGTGCCAGCAGCTCGCGTTCCGGGGGAGGAGAGACCCAGTACTTC. J is TRBJ2-5 and V is TRBV5-4; TRBD2 might be the D (6 bases). Trimming took off 3 bases at V and 4 bases at J, with 16 bases between the two ends. The germline V gene encodes CDR1 SGHNT and CDR2 YYREEE (reference sequence). This CDR3 region has 15 residues. Based on the CDR3 plus reference TRBV5-4 and TRBJ2-5, the full variable domain is ETGVTQSPTHLIKTRGQQVTLRCSSQSGHNTVSWYQQALGQGPQFIFQYYREEENGRGNFPPRFSGLQFPNYSSELNVNALELDDSALYLCASSSRSGGGETQYFGPGTRLLVL.

In DNA, the CDR3 is TGTGCCAGTACCGTCGGGGCGGGACAAGAGACCCAGTACTTC. The encoded protein is CASTVGAGQETQYF. The chain is built from TRBV19 and TRBJ2-5, with a possible D match to TRBD2 (6 bases). Germline CDR1 is LNHDA and CDR2 is SQIVND (reference sequence). V was shortened by 7 bases and J by 2 bases, with 14 bases between the two germline ends. The CDR3 consists of 14 residues. Full variable domain (rest looked up from reference TRBV19 and TRBJ2-5): DGGITQSPKYLFRKEGQNVTLSCEQNLNHDAMYWYRQDPGQGLRLIYYSQIVNDFQKGDIAEGYSVSREKKESFPLTVTSAQKNPTAFYLCASTVGAGQETQYFGPGTRLLVL.

CDR3 sequence reads: CASSQVRTGTAAYEQYF. DNA for the CDR3: TGCGCCAGCAGCCAAGTGAGGACCGGGACAGCCGCCTACGAGCAGTACTTC. This rearrangement joins TRBV4-3 to TRBJ2-7; 7 bases agree with TRBD1. The J segment lost 2 bases and the V segment lost 1 base, leaving 11 bases of the junction unmatched. Germline V gene data show CDR1 as LGHNA and CDR2 as YSLEER. CDR3 size: 17 residues.

V is TRBV19 and J is TRBJ1-2; 8 bases map to TRBD1. CDR1 LNHDA and CDR2 SQIVND come from the germline V gene (reference sequence). The CDR3 sequence is 13 residues long. Trimming took 5 bases from V and 8 from J; bases not matched to a gene: 7. Here the CDR3 DNA reads TGTGCCAGTAGTTCAGGGGGCTCCCTCGGCTACACCTTC. This gives the protein CASSSGGSLGYTF.

This clone was found once. The chain couples TRBV4-2 to TRBJ2-1, with 13 bases identical to TRBD2. This CDR3 contains 19 residues. Germline-derived CDR1 and CDR2 are LGHNA and YNFKEQ. Unmatched junction bases numbered 10, after V lost 4 bases and J lost 1 base. The CDR3 nucleotides are TGTGCCAGCAGCCCGGAATCACTAGCGGGGGGGCTATCCTACAATGAGCAGTTCTTC. The encoded protein is CASSPESLAGGLSYNEQFF.

This chain links TRBV5-1 with TRBJ1-1; D is possibly TRBD1 (6 bases). The V gene's germline CDR1 is SGHRS and CDR2 YFSETQ. CDR3 length: 15 residues. V gave up 4 bases and J gave up 0 bases, with 13 bases separating them. The CDR3 coding sequence is TGCGCCAGCAGCCCTACAGGGATAATGAACACTGAAGCTTTCTTT. Translation gives CASSPTGIMNTEAFF.

The rearrangement uses TRBV18 and TRBJ1-6, with D possibly being TRBD1 (6 bases). V was pared by 2 bases and J by 5 bases, with 13 bases between. This CDR3 comprises 16 residues. Germline lookup yields CDR1 KGHSH and CDR2 LQKENI. CDR3 nucleotide sequence: TGTGCCAGCTCACCAAGCATGGGACATAATAATTCACCCCTCCACTTT. Translated: CASSPSMGHNNSPLHF.